A selection of T cell receptor beta chains follows, all from one sample in a study of shared clonotypes between healthy human individuals. Repertoires were generated with immunoSEQ multiplex PCR, while TCRdb's copy carries only in-frame clones and drops some. The sample yields about 2.1 million clones, around 93% seen once. The specimen sequenced was naive CD8+ T cells from PBMCs. These receptor sequences come from a young man in good health. Some clones in this sample may be carry-over from other donors' samples. The CDR3 runs from the conserved cysteine through the conserved F or W. A D gene is named only where the DNA matches it firmly. A clone size is listed for some rows: how often the clone was seen (once, few, many), or a class if it is expanded.

clone size | J gene | D gene | V gene | CDR3 protein | CDR3 DNA
NA | TRBJ1-5 | TRBD1 | TRBV2 | CASRDRGQPQHF | TGTGCCAGCAGAGACAGGGGACAGCCCCAGCATTTT
NA | TRBJ2-4 | TRBD1 | TRBV6-1 | CASSDRTGIKNIQYF | TGTGCCAGCAGTGACAGGACAGGGATCAAAAACATTCAGTACTTC
NA | TRBJ1-1 | NA | TRBV7-2 | CASSSLRGGRGTEAFF | TGTGCCAGCAGCTCCTTGCGGGGGGGTCGGGGCACTGAAGCTTTCTTT
NA | TRBJ2-3 | TRBD2 | TRBV29-1 | CSVLGGFSTDTQYF | TGCAGCGTCCTGGGGGGGTTTAGCACAGATACGCAGTATTTT
NA | TRBJ2-3 | NA | TRBV25-1 | CASSEGAYSSTDTQYF | TGTGCCAGCAGTGAAGGAGCATATTCTAGCACAGATACGCAGTATTTT
NA | TRBJ1-1 | NA | TRBV6-1 | CASSDYREMNTEAFF | TGTGCCAGCAGTGACTACAGAGAGATGAACACTGAAGCTTTCTTT
NA | TRBJ2-7 | TRBD2 | TRBV5-5 | CASSSGLAGSYEQYF | TGTGCCAGCAGCTCGGGACTAGCGGGTTCCTACGAGCAGTACTTC
NA | TRBJ2-7 | NA | TRBV6-5 | CASSYSRGGSSEQYF | TGTGCCAGCAGTTACTCGAGAGGGGGGAGTTCCGAGCAGTACTTC
once | TRBJ2-7 | TRBD2 | TRBV5-4 | CASTDLAGGPNYEQYF | TGTGCCAGCACCGACCTAGCGGGAGGGCCTAATTACGAGCAGTACTTC
few | TRBJ2-7 | TRBD1 | TRBV7-9 | CASSDRGTYEQYF | TGTGCCAGCAGCGACAGGGGAACCTACGAGCAGTACTTC
NA | TRBJ1-5 | TRBD1 | TRBV27 | CASRPTWTGFGQPQHF | TGTGCCAGCAGACCTACCTGGACAGGGTTTGGGCAGCCCCAGCATTTT
NA | TRBJ1-1 | NA | TRBV11-1 | CASSPSTPEAFF | TGTGCCAGCAGCCCATCGACCCCTGAAGCTTTCTTT
NA | TRBJ2-7 | TRBD2 | TRBV19 | CASSWGTSGIDYEQYF | TGTGCCAGTAGTTGGGGCACTAGCGGGATTGACTACGAGCAGTACTTC
NA | TRBJ2-2 | TRBD1 | TRBV7-7 | CASRRGTGGSTGELFF | TGTGCCAGCAGAAGGGGGACAGGGGGGAGCACCGGGGAGCTGTTTTTT
NA | TRBJ2-7 | NA | TRBV5-1 | CASSLVGRQGGEQYF | TGCGCCAGCAGCTTGGTGGGTCGCCAGGGGGGCGAGCAGTACTTC
NA | TRBJ2-2 | TRBD2 | TRBV2 | CASWGRAGSNTGELFF | TGTGCCAGTTGGGGGAGGGCAGGCTCGAACACCGGGGAGCTGTTTTTT
NA | TRBJ2-7 | NA | TRBV13 | CASSQRVQHEQYF | TGTGCCAGCAGCCAACGTGTCCAGCACGAGCAGTACTTC
NA | TRBJ1-2 | NA | TRBV27 | CASSPVGAGRFGYTF | TGTGCCAGCAGCCCTGTTGGAGCCGGTCGGTTTGGCTACACCTTC
once | TRBJ2-3 | TRBD1 | TRBV13 | CASSTRTGPDTQYF | TGTGCCAGCAGCACACGGACAGGGCCAGATACGCAGTATTTT
NA | TRBJ2-3 | NA | TRBV27 | CASQSGGTDTQYF | TGTGCCAGCCAATCAGGGGGCACAGATACGCAGTATTTT
NA | TRBJ2-5 | TRBD2 | TRBV11-2 | CASSLDGRAQYQETQYF | TGTGCCAGCAGCTTAGACGGGAGGGCCCAGTATCAGGAGACCCAGTACTTC
NA | TRBJ2-7 | TRBD1 | TRBV2 | CASTRPGQELYEQYF | TGTGCCAGCACCCGACCGGGACAGGAACTTTACGAGCAGTACTTC
NA | TRBJ2-3 | TRBD2 | TRBV27 | CASSLTSGSYTDTQYF | TGTGCCAGCAGTCTCACTAGCGGGTCCTACACAGATACGCAGTATTTT
NA | TRBJ2-5 | TRBD2 | TRBV7-2 | CASRLGLAGVKTQYF | TGTGCCAGCAGGTTAGGACTAGCGGGAGTAAAGACCCAGTACTTC
NA | TRBJ2-7 | TRBD2 | TRBV4-3 | CASSQELAGGTSYEQYF | TGCGCCAGCAGCCAAGAGTTAGCGGGAGGAACCTCCTACGAGCAGTACTTC
NA | TRBJ2-2 | NA | TRBV7-8 | CASSFPRDTVNTGELFF | TGTGCCAGCAGCTTCCCCCGGGACACTGTAAACACCGGGGAGCTGTTTTTT
NA | TRBJ1-2 | NA | TRBV5-6 | CASSLVAGGGYTF | TGTGCCAGCAGCTTGGTTGCCGGGGGCGGCTACACCTTC
NA | TRBJ1-2 | NA | TRBV7-9 | CASSPPGADYGYTF | TGTGCCAGCAGCCCCCCGGGGGCAGACTATGGCTACACCTTC
NA | TRBJ2-1 | NA | TRBV28 | CASRLSSYNEQFF | TGTGCCAGCAGACTATCCTCCTACAATGAGCAGTTCTTC
NA | TRBJ2-2 | TRBD1 | TRBV27 | CASSWGQGASGELFF | TGTGCCAGCAGTTGGGGACAGGGGGCTTCCGGGGAGCTGTTTTTT
NA | TRBJ1-3 | NA | TRBV9 | CASSVDRWTDGNTIYF | TGTGCCAGCAGCGTAGACCGTTGGACGGATGGAAACACCATATATTTT
NA | TRBJ2-1 | TRBD1 | TRBV7-8 | CASSTDRAGVFF | TGTGCCAGCAGCACAGACAGGGCTGGGGTGTTCTTC
NA | TRBJ2-1 | NA | TRBV29-1 | CSVVMVGGLYNEQFF | TGCAGCGTTGTTATGGTGGGGGGCCTTTACAATGAGCAGTTCTTC
NA | TRBJ2-3 | NA | TRBV7-9 | CASSFSGPRYTDTQYF | TGTGCCAGCAGCTTTAGCGGACCACGATACACAGATACGCAGTATTTT
once | TRBJ2-5 | NA | TRBV28 | CASSFPPETGPHQETQYF | TGTGCCAGCAGTTTCCCGCCCGAGACAGGTCCCCATCAAGAGACCCAGTACTTC
NA | TRBJ1-1 | NA | TRBV6-1 | CASSEPGHFEAFF | TGTGCCAGCAGTGAACCGGGACACTTTGAAGCTTTCTTT
NA | TRBJ2-3 | NA | TRBV4-1 | CASSQATKLVGDTQYF | TGCGCCAGCAGCCAGGCGACAAAGCTTGTAGGAGATACGCAGTATTTT
NA | TRBJ2-5 | TRBD2 | TRBV9 | CASSSRGGLSLQETQYF | TGTGCCAGCAGCTCGCGGGGGGGACTTAGCCTACAAGAGACCCAGTACTTC
NA | TRBJ2-7 | NA | TRBV7-9 | CASSPLLSYEQYF | TGTGCCAGCAGCCCCCTGCTCAGTTACGAGCAGTACTTC
NA | TRBJ2-5 | NA | TRBV7-9 | CASSPSGETQYF | TGTGCCAGCAGCCCCAGTGGGGAGACCCAGTACTTC